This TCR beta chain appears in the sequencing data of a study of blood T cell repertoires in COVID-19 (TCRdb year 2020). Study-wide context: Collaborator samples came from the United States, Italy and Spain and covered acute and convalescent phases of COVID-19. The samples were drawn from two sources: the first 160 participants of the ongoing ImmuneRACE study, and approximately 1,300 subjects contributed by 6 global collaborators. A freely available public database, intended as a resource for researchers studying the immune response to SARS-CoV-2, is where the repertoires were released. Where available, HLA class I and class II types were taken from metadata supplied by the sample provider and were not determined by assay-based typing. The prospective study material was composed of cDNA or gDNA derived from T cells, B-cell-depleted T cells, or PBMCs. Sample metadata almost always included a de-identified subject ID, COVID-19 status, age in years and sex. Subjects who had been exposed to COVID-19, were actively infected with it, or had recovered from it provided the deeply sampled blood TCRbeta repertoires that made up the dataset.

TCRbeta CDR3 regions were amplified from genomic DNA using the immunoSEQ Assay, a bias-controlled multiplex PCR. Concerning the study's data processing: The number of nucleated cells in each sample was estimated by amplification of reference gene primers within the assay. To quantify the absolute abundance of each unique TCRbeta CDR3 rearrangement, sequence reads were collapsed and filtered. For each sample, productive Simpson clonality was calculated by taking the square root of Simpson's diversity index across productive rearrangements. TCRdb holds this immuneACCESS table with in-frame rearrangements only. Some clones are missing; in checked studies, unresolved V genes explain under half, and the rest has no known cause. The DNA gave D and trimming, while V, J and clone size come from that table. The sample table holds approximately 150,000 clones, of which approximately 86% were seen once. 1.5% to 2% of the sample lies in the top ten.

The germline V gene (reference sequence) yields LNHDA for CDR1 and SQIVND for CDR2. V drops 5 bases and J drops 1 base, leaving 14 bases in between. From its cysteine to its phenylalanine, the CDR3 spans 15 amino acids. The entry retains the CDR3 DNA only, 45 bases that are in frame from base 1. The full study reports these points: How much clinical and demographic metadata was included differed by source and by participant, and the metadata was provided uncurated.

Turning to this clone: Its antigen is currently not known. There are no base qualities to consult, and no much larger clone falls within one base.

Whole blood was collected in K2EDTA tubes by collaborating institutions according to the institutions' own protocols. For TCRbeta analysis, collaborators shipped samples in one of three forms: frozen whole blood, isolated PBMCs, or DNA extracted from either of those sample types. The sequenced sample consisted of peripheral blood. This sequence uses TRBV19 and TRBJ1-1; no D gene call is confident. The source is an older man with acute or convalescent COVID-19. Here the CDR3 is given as CASSPPRGRNTEAFF. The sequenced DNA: TGTGCCAGTAGTCCTCCGCGGGGTAGGAACACTGAAGCTTTCTTT.